This section outlines one TCR beta chain sequence together with its context. The antigen remains undetermined. It was 5'RACE with constant-segment primers that produced the TCR alpha and TCR beta cDNA libraries, which carried sample barcodes and UMIs. TCRdb re-analysed the 5' RACE reads in MiXCR, keeping a single row per CDR3 protein. The sample has under 300,000 distinct CDR3 sequences; more than 15% are singletons. The data were obtained in a study of T-cell memory formation after mild COVID-19. Study as a whole: Largely donor-specific sequence clusters came from a couple of donors. Overall study findings and caveats: Unconfirmed was the SARS-CoV-2 specificity of second-wave clones that peaked on day 37.

Sequencing was done on a sample of PBMCs or a T cell subset sorted from them (not recorded which). The clonotype originates from a man between 18 and 35 years old who had mild COVID-19 (a few samples of this study predate the infection). Cell type and time point are not known.

The CDR3 DNA reads as TGTGCCAGCAGTTTATTTGGGGAGCTGTTTTTT. Protein product: CASSLFGELFF. This sequence joins TRBV12-3 or TRBV12-4 and TRBJ2-2; D is ambiguous. Between the trimmed V and J ends, which lost 2 bases and 8 bases, there was a span of 3 bases. The CDR3 covers 11 residues.